The 31 T cell receptor beta chains below come from one sample, sequenced in a study of T-cell reconstitution after alpha-beta-depleted transplantation in children. Unique molecular identifiers were used to barcode this TCRbeta library. TCRdb reprocessed the PCR reads via MiXCR and lists one record per CDR3 protein. Of some 150,000 distinct CDR3 sequences in the sample, around 8.8% were seen once. The material sequenced was PBMCs, mostly from graft donor cells, taken 180 days after TCRalphabeta/CD19-depleted stem cell transplant. All receptors come from a female patient aged 2-10 years who had a stem cell transplant for congenital amegakaryocytic thrombocytopenia, so the T cells may come from the graft donor.

Note on this clonotype: This clone may be a read error of a much larger clone one base away. This sequence joins TRBV20-1 and TRBJ2-1; D may be TRBD1 or TRBD2 (5 bases each). The CDR3 length is 14 residues. V shed 3 bases and J shed 6 bases, with 15 bases lying between them. The germline V gene has CDR1 DFQATT and CDR2 SNEGSKA (reference sequence). The CDR3 region has the DNA TGCAGTGCTAGGAGGGGTACCCGGGTCAATGAGCAGTTCTTC. This translates into CSARRGTRVNEQFF.

This clonotype was seen at least ten times. The V call is TRBV5-1, the J call TRBJ1-6; D unresolved. The CDR3 is 17 amino acids. Germline V gives CDR1 SGHRS, CDR2 YFSETQ. V lost 4 bases, J lost 0 bases, and 14 bases lay in between. CDR3 amino acids: CASSIDARSSYNSPLHF. CDR3 bases: TGCGCCAGCAGCATCGATGCCCGAAGCTCCTATAATTCACCCCTCCACTTT.

This clonotype was detected only a few times. The chain recombines TRBV12-3 or TRBV12-4 with TRBJ2-7; D uncertain. V was clipped by 5 bases and J by 6 bases, with 20 bases between them. This CDR3 comprises 15 residues. CDR3 bases: TGTGCCAGCAGTCCCACCCGGTTCCTCGGGCCCGAGCAGTACTTC. Its protein is CASSPTRFLGPEQYF.

Ten or more counts support this clonotype. V is TRBV7-2 and J is TRBJ2-1; D perhaps matches TRBD2 (6 bases). The germline V gene encodes CDR1 SGHTA and CDR2 FQGNSA. CDR3 length equals 16 residues. The V gene lost 2 bases and the J gene lost 4 bases, with 15 bases spanning the gap. CDR3 DNA sequence: TGTGCCAGCAGCTTATTTCCGGGAGAAGGGTACAATGAGCAGTTCTTC. Amino acids: CASSLFPGEGYNEQFF.

Note on this clonotype: A much larger clone differs from this one at a single base, so this may be a read error. The chain recombines TRBV4-2 with TRBJ2-1; TRBD2 aligns across 12 bases. The CDR3 extends over 16 amino acids. Germline V lookup: CDR1 LGHNA, CDR2 YNFKEQ. This CDR3 reads CASSQTGLAGTMQHFF. CDR3 in DNA: TGTGCCAGCAGCCAAACAGGACTAGCGGGAACAATGCAGCACTTCTTC.

This clonotype has a count of ten or more. The V gene is TRBV20-1, the J gene TRBJ2-5; D call uncertain. This CDR3 region has 14 residues. Germline CDR1 is DFQATT and CDR2 is SNEGSKA (reference sequence). With 0 bases removed from V and 3 bases from J, the gap between germline ends came to 11 bases. CDR3 region: CSARDNGGEETQYF. The CDR3 DNA is TGCAGTGCTAGAGATAATGGTGGGGAAGAGACCCAGTACTTC.

The chain joins TRBV4-1 to TRBJ2-6, with D unclear. This CDR3 comprises 14 residues. Between the trimmed V and J ends, which lost 0 bases and 2 bases, there was a span of 2 bases. Germline V gives CDR1 MGHRA, CDR2 YSYEKL. The CDR3 region is CASSQEAGANVLTF. The CDR3 DNA reads TGCGCCAGCAGCCAAGAGGCTGGGGCCAACGTCCTGACTTTC.

The chain recombines TRBV21-1 with TRBJ2-3; TRBD2 was called by the table and not checked on the DNA. TRBV21-1 is flagged as a pseudogene. This CDR3 comprises 16 residues. DNA for the CDR3: TGTGCCAGCAGCAAAGCCGGCGGGAGGTCCACAGATACGCAGTATTTT. Protein sequence: CASSKAGGRSTDTQYF.

The V gene is TRBV28, the J gene TRBJ2-1; D is unresolved. The CDR3 extends over 11 amino acids. CDR1 is MDHEN and CDR2 is SYDVKM in the germline V gene. The CDR3 DNA reads as TGTGCTATTGCGGCCTACAATGAGCAGTTCTTC. Translated, it gives CAIAAYNEQFF. Together with reference TRBV28 and TRBJ2-1, the CDR3 gives the full variable domain: DVKVTQSSRYLVKRTGEKVFLECVQDMDHENMFWYRQDPGLGLRLIYFSYDVKMKEKGDIPEGYSVSREKKERFSLILESASTNQTSMYLCAIAAYNEQFFGPGTRLTVL.

This clonotype was counted many times. V and J are TRBV4-1 and TRBJ2-1; 13 bases align to TRBD2. Germline V gene sequence: CDR1 MGHRA, CDR2 YSYEKL. V lost 1 base and J lost 4; bases outside the gene matches: 4. The CDR3 extends over 17 amino acids. The CDR3 nucleotides read TGCGCCAGCAGCCAAGCAAGGACTAGCGGGGGTTACAATGAGCAGTTCTTC. This encodes CASSQARTSGGYNEQFF.

The chain combines TRBV7-2 with TRBJ2-7; D call uncertain. This CDR3 is built from 14 residues. From germline, CDR1 is SGHTA and CDR2 FQGNSA. V dropped 5 bases and J dropped 3 bases, with 14 bases sitting between them. In DNA form, the CDR3 reads TGTGCCAGCAGCCTAGAGTCTCCAGACTACGAGCAGTACTTC. As protein: CASSLESPDYEQYF.

This clonotype was recorded many times. This sequence joins TRBV29-1 and TRBJ2-1; D is tentatively TRBD1 or TRBD2 (5 bases each). Trimming shortened V by 4 bases and J by 8 bases, and 9 bases separated the two germline ends. Germline V gene lookup returns CDR1 SQVTM and CDR2 ANQGSEA. The CDR3 spans 11 residues. CDR3 protein: CSVVGTDEQFF. The CDR3 region has the DNA TGCAGCGTTGTAGGGACGGATGAGCAGTTCTTC.

Concerning this clonotype itself: It may be a read error: a sequence one base away is much more abundant. The chain joins TRBV5-1 to TRBJ1-2; D perhaps matches TRBD1 (5 bases). The germline V gene has CDR1 SGHRS and CDR2 YFSETQ. CDR3 size: 16 residues. V was shortened by 0 bases and J by 8 bases, with 20 bases between the two germline ends. In DNA form, the CDR3 reads TGCGCCAGCAGCTTGGCCAAGAGTAATGGGGCGAGGGGCTACACCTTC. As protein: CASSLAKSNGARGYTF.

This clonotype was seen ten or more times. This sequence joins TRBV28 and TRBJ1-5; D is perhaps TRBD1 (5 bases). Germline CDR1 and CDR2: MDHEN and SYDVKM. V was clipped by 3 bases and J by 0 bases, with 21 bases between them. The CDR3 length is 19 residues. The CDR3 DNA sequence: TGTGCCAGCAGTTTTTGGTTTGGTGGGGCACAAGATAGCAATCAGCCCCAGCATTTT. It translates to CASSFWFGGAQDSNQPQHF.

This clonotype has ten or more counts. The gene calls are TRBV15 and TRBJ2-2; TRBD1 aligns across 7 bases. Germline V lookup: CDR1 LNHNV, CDR2 YYDKDF (reference sequence). V lost 8 bases, J lost 2 bases, and 5 bases stayed unmatched. The CDR3 runs to 14 residues. The CDR3 region is CATRGQANTGELFF. The CDR3 nucleotides read TGTGCCACCCGAGGACAGGCTAACACCGGGGAGCTGTTTTTT.

The chain is built from TRBV5-5 and TRBJ1-1; 10 bases map to TRBD1. The CDR3 is 14 residues long. V shed 7 bases and J 7 bases; nucleotides not matched to a gene: 10. Germline CDR1 reads SGHKS; CDR2 reads YYEKEE (reference sequence). CDR3 nucleotides: TGTGCCAGCGGCCGGGACAGGGGACCCTTTGAAGCTTTCTTT. Protein product: CASGRDRGPFEAFF. Variable domain in full (rest from reference TRBV5-5 and TRBJ1-1): DAGVTQSPTHLIKTRGQQVTLRCSPISGHKSVSWYQQVLGQGPQFIFQYYEKEERGRGNFPDRFSARQFPNYSSELNVNALLLGDSALYLCASGRDRGPFEAFFGQGTRLTVV.

This clonotype was observed at least ten times. The chain couples TRBV19 to TRBJ2-2; D gene ambiguous. The CDR3 covers 15 residues. V lost 5 bases and J lost 6, with 16 bases in between. Per the germline V gene, CDR1 is LNHDA and CDR2 is SQIVND (reference sequence). The DNA of the CDR3 is TGTGCCAGTAGTGTCCTCGTTTCCGGTGCCGGGGAGCTGTTTTTT. It encodes CASSVLVSGAGELFF.

This clonotype has ten or more counts. J is TRBJ2-1 and V is TRBV20-1; TRBD1 agrees at 7 bases. Losses at the gene ends were 6 bases for V and 9 bases for J; bases not matched to a gene: 11. The germline V gene has CDR1 DFQATT and CDR2 SNEGSKA (reference sequence). CDR3 length: 13 residues. CDR3 nucleotide sequence: TGCAGTGCGCCGGGACAGCCGGGGACTGAGCAGTTCTTC. This sequence encodes CSAPGQPGTEQFF.

This clonotype is categorized as medium-sized (0.01 to 0.1%). V and J are TRBV7-2 and TRBJ2-1, with D hard to call. Trimming took off 3 bases at V and 8 bases at J, with 23 bases between the two ends. Per germline, CDR1 SGHTA and CDR2 FQGNSA. The length of the CDR3 is 17 residues. CDR3 loop: CASSLSAHTLRLDEQFF. DNA for the CDR3: TGTGCCAGCAGCTTGTCCGCACATACACTCAGGTTGGATGAGCAGTTCTTC.

This clonotype was picked up many times. As DNA, the CDR3 is TGTGCCAGCAGCTTAGCGGGCAGGGGGCTGTACGAGCAGTACTTC. It encodes CASSLAGRGLYEQYF. The J gene is TRBJ2-7, the V gene TRBV7-8; 8 bases align to TRBD1. CDR3 size: 15 residues. Germline values: CDR1 SGHVS, CDR2 FQNEAQ. The V gene end was trimmed by 0 bases and the J gene end by 4 bases; junction bases not matched to a gene: 5.

The chain couples TRBV6-2 or TRBV6-3 to TRBJ2-5, with TRBD2 matching 7 bases. The CDR3 is 15 amino acids. Losses at the gene ends were 6 bases for V and 1 base for J; bases not matched to a gene: 8. Germline V CDR1 and CDR2: MNHEY, SVGEGT. The DNA of the CDR3 is TGTGCCAGCAGCAAAACCGGGACTACCCAAGAGACCCAGTACTTC. Its translation is CASSKTGTTQETQYF.

This clonotype has a count of ten or more. This chain uses TRBV12-3 or TRBV12-4 with TRBJ2-1; maybe TRBD1 (5 bases). V dropped 3 bases and J dropped 5 bases, with 11 bases sitting between them. The CDR3 totals 14 residues. CDR3 residues: CASSLSRENNEQFF. DNA for the CDR3: TGTGCCAGCAGTTTGTCCAGGGAAAACAATGAGCAGTTCTTC.

This clonotype was picked up a small number of times. The chain employs TRBV20-1 and TRBJ2-3; 7 nucleotides match TRBD2. The CDR3 contains 15 residues. The germline V gene has CDR1 DFQATT and CDR2 SNEGSKA (reference sequence). The junction had 9 bases not matched to a gene; V was cut back by 0 bases and J by 6 bases. Here the CDR3 reads CSARERTRVVDTQYF. DNA of the CDR3: TGCAGTGCTAGAGAAAGGACTAGGGTGGTGGATACGCAGTATTTT.

This clonotype was counted ten times or more. The chain has TRBV5-6 and TRBJ2-5; D unclear. Germline V lookup: CDR1 SGHDT, CDR2 YYEEEE. The CDR3 covers 14 residues. Trimming cost V 6 bases and J 4 bases, with 16 bases left between them. The CDR3 DNA reads TGTGCCAGCACCTTAGCCCCACTTGTAGAGACCCAGTACTTC. Amino acid sequence: CASTLAPLVETQYF.

This clonotype has more than one count but fewer than ten. This chain joins TRBV20-1 and TRBJ1-1, with unresolved D. The V and J ends lost 0 bases and 6 bases respectively, with 14 bases between them. There are 14 residues in the CDR3. Germline loops: CDR1 DFQATT, CDR2 SNEGSKA (reference sequence). This chain's CDR3 is CSARDLLHTSEAFF. In nucleotides, the CDR3 is TGCAGTGCTAGAGATCTTTTGCACACATCTGAAGCTTTCTTT.

The V and J genes are TRBV18 and TRBJ1-6; D remains ambiguous. This CDR3 region has 14 residues. Between the trimmed V and J ends, which lost 2 bases and 3 bases, there was a span of 5 bases. Per the germline V gene, CDR1 is KGHSH and CDR2 is LQKENI. Written as DNA, the CDR3 is TGTGCCAGCTCACCAGATCTCTATAATTCACCCCTCCACTTT. It translates to CASSPDLYNSPLHF.

This clonotype was found a few times. This chain joins TRBV6-2 or TRBV6-3 and TRBJ2-5, with 9 bases aligning to TRBD1. This CDR3 comprises 15 residues. The V segment lost 7 bases and the J segment 2 bases; nucleotides outside the gene matches: 8. The germline V gene has CDR1 MNHEY and CDR2 SVGEGT. The CDR3 spells CASTAPGQGQETQYF. The CDR3 nucleotides are TGTGCCAGCACCGCGCCGGGACAGGGACAAGAGACCCAGTACTTC.

There are a few counts of this clonotype. This chain connects TRBV11-2 to TRBJ2-7; 10 bases align to TRBD2. The germline V gene has CDR1 SGHAT and CDR2 FQNNGV. The CDR3 sequence is 14 residues long. J gave up 6 bases and V 4 bases, and 6 bases lay outside the gene matches. The CDR3 DNA is TGTGCCAGCAGCTCCCTAGCGGGAGTATTCGAGCAGTACTTC. The encoded protein is CASSSLAGVFEQYF.

This clonotype came up many times. Here the CDR3 DNA reads TGTGCCAGCAGCGTAGTTCCCGGCTCTGGGGCCAACGTCCTGACTTTC. Translating gives CASSVVPGSGANVLTF. The chain joins TRBV9 to TRBJ2-6, with D unclear. CDR1 and CDR2 from the germline V gene are SGDLS and YYNGEE. The CDR3 covers 16 residues. V was cut by 0 bases and J by 0 bases, with 7 bases left in between.

There are a few counts of this clonotype. The genes are TRBV20-1 and TRBJ2-7; 8 bases are shared with TRBD2. The CDR3 runs to 15 residues. J was trimmed by 3 bases and V by 3 bases; bases with no gene match: 10. Germline CDR1 and CDR2: DFQATT and SNEGSKA (reference sequence). CDR3 sequence: CSASQFPGGYYEQYF. CDR3 DNA: TGCAGTGCTAGTCAATTTCCGGGAGGGTACTACGAGCAGTACTTC.

This clonotype was counted many times. The rearrangement uses TRBV29-1 and TRBJ2-5, with 7 bases matching TRBD2. Germline loops: CDR1 SQVTM, CDR2 ANQGSEA. The junction had 10 bases not matched to a gene; V was cut back by 4 bases and J by 2 bases. This CDR3 region has 15 residues. CDR3: CSVVGLWEGQETQYF. CDR3 nucleotide sequence: TGCAGCGTTGTAGGACTCTGGGAGGGTCAAGAGACCCAGTACTTC.